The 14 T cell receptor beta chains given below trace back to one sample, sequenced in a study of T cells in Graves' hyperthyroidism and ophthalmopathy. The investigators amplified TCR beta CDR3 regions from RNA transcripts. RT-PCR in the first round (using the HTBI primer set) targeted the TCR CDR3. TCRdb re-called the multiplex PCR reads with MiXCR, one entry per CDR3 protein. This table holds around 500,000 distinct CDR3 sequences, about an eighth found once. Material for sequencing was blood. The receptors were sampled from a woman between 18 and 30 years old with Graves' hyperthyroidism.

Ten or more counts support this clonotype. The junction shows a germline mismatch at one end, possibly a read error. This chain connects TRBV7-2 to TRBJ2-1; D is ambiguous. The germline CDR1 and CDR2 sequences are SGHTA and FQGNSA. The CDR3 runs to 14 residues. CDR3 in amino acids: CASSLVTRSNGQFF. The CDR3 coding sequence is TGTGCCAGCAGCTTAGTGACTCGAAGTAATGGGCAGTTCTTC.

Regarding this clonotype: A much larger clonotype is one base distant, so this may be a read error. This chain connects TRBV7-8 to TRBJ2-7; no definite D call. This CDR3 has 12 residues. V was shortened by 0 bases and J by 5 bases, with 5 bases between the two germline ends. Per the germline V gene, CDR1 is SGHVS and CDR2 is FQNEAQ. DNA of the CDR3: TGTGCCAGCAGCTTAGCAGAGAACGAGCAGTACTTC. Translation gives CASSLAENEQYF.

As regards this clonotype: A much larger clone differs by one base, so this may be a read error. CDR3: CASSDYRGLAGAEELFF. CDR3 DNA: TGTGCCAGCAGTGACTATCGAGGACTAGCGGGAGCCGAGGAGCTGTTTTTT. The rearrangement uses TRBV25-1 and TRBJ2-2, with TRBD2 matching 13 bases. From germline, CDR1 is MGHDK and CDR2 SYGVNS. The CDR3 is 17 amino acids. After removal of 3 bases from V and 10 bases from J, the junction contained 11 bases not matched to a gene.

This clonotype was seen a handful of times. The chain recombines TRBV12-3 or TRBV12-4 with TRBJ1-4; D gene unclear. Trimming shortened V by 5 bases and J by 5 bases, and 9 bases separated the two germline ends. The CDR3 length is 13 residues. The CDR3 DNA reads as TGTGCCAGCAGTCGAGCGGCGAATGAAAAACTGTTTTTT. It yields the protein CASSRAANEKLFF.

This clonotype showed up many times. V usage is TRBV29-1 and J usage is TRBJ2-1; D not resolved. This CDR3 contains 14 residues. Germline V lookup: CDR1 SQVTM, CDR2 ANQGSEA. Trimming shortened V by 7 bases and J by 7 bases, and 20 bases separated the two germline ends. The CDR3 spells CSAKDPGQENEQFF. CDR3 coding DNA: TGCAGCGCAAAGGACCCCGGGCAAGAAAATGAGCAGTTCTTC.

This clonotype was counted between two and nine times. CDR3 amino acids: CASSYSGGAAGGTYEQYF. The CDR3 DNA follows: TGTGCCAGCAGTTACTCGGGCGGGGCGGCTGGAGGGACCTACGAGCAGTACTTC. V is TRBV6-2 or TRBV6-3 and J is TRBJ2-7; possibly TRBD2 for D (6 bases). V was cut by 0 bases and J by 2 bases, with 20 bases left in between. Germline V lookup: CDR1 MNHEY, CDR2 SVGEGT. This CDR3 is 18 amino acids long.

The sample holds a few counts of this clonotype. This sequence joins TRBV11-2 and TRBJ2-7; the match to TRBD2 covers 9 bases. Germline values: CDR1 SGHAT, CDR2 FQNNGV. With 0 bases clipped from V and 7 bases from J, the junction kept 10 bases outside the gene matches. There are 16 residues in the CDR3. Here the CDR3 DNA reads TGTGCCAGCAGCTTAGAGGGGGCGGGAGGGTCGAGGGAGCAGTACGTC. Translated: CASSLEGAGGSREQYV.

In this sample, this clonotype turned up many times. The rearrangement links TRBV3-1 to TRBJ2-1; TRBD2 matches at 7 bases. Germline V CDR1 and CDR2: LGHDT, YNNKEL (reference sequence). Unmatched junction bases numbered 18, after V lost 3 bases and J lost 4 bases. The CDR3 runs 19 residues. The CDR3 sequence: CASSHPNREAYLRYNEQFF. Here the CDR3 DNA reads TGTGCCAGCAGCCACCCCAACCGGGAGGCCTACCTCAGATACAATGAGCAGTTCTTC.

The CDR3 region has the DNA TGTGCCAGCAGCTTGGATGCCGGGAGCTACGAGCAGTACGTC. Residues: CASSLDAGSYEQYV. The chain links TRBV5-5 to TRBJ2-7, with D tentatively TRBD2 (6 bases). V was clipped by 0 bases and J by 3 bases, with 10 bases between them. This CDR3 comprises 14 residues. Germline V gives CDR1 SGHKS, CDR2 YYEKEE (reference sequence).

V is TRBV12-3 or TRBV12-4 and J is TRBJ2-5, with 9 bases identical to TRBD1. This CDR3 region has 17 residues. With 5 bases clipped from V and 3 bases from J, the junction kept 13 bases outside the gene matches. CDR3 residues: CASSRKTGTGSEETQYF. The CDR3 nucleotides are TGTGCCAGCAGTCGCAAAACCGGGACAGGGAGTGAAGAGACCCAGTACTTC.

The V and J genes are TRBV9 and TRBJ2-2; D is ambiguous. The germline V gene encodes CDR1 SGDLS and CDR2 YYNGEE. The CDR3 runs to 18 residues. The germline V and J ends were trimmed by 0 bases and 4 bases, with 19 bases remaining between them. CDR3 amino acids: CASSVERGQVGFTGELFF. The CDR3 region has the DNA TGTGCCAGCAGCGTAGAGCGAGGCCAAGTTGGGTTCACCGGGGAGCTGTTTTTT. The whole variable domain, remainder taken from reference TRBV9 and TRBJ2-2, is DSGVTQTPKHLITATGQRVTLRCSPRSGDLSVYWYQQSLDQGLQFLIQYYNGEERAKGNILERFSAQQFPDLHSELNLSSLELGDSALYFCASSVERGQVGFTGELFFGEGSRLTVL.

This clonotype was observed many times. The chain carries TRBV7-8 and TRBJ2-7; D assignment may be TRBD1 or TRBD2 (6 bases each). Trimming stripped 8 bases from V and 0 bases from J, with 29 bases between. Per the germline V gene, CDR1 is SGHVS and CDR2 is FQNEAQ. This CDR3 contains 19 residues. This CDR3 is CASVPPGGAKRLRSYEQYF. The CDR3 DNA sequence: TGTGCCAGCGTACCCCCCGGGGGCGCAAAGCGGTTACGCTCCTACGAGCAGTACTTC.

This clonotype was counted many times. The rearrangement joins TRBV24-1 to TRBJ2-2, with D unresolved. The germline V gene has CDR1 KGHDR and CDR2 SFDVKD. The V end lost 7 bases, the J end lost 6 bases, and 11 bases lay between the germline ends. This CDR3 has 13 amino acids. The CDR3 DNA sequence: TGTGCCACCAGCCTACTTCAGGCCGGGGAGCTGTTTTTT. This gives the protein CATSLLQAGELFF.

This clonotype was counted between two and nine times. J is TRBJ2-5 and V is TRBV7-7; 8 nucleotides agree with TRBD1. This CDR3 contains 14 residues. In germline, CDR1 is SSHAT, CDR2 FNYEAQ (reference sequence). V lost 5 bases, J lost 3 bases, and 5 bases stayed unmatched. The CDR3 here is CASSPGTGEETQYF. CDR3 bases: TGTGCCAGCAGCCCAGGGACAGGAGAAGAGACCCAGTACTTC.